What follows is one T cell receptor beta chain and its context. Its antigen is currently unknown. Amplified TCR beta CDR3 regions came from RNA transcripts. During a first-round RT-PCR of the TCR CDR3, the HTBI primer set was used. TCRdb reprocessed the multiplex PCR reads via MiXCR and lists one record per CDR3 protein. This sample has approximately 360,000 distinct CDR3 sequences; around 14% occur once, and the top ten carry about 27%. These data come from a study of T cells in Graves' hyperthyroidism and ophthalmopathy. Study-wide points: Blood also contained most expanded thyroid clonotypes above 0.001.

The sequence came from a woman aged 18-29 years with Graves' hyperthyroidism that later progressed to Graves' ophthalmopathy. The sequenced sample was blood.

This chain's CDR3 is CASSPWTSVYNEQFF. CDR3 sequence (DNA): TGTGCCAGCAGCCCTTGGACTAGCGTATACAATGAGCAGTTCTTC. The chain is built from TRBV9 and TRBJ2-1; 9 positions agree with TRBD2. Losses at the gene ends were 4 bases for V and 4 bases for J; bases not matched to a gene: 6. CDR3 size: 15 residues. CDR1 is SGDLS and CDR2 is YYNGEE in the germline V gene. Combining the CDR3 with reference TRBV9 and TRBJ2-1 gives the whole variable domain DSGVTQTPKHLITATGQRVTLRCSPRSGDLSVYWYQQSLDQGLQFLIQYYNGEERAKGNILERFSAQQFPDLHSELNLSSLELGDSALYFCASSPWTSVYNEQFFGPGTRLTVL.